Reported below is one TCR beta chain. Its antigen is currently unknown. This entry belongs to a study of cytomegalovirus exposure and HLA in healthy donors. Study context: The Caucasian-associated ancestry cluster contained 81% of the roughly 400 genotyped donors. Findings of the study overall: In a later analysis, specific HLA alleles were associated with about 18,000 TCR beta sequences at a 0.05 false discovery rate. The study had only CMV serostatus as immune exposure information. There was a cluster of highly shared sequence variants that was likely a sequencing artifact.

The V and J ends lost 3 bases and 0 bases, in that order; junction bases with no gene match: 8. The CDR3 consists of 16 residues. Germline CDR1 SGHDT, CDR2 YYEEEE. Primers: 60 Vbeta forward and 13 Jbeta reverse. The assay was immunoSEQ multiplex PCR, and TCRdb's table has in-frame clones only and misses some. Of roughly 180,000 clones listed, approximately 81% were seen once; the top ten hold roughly 2.3%. Sequencing was done on a sample of PBMCs. The TCR sequence derives from a male donor in good health and CMV-seronegative. This chain connects TRBV5-6 to TRBJ2-5, with 7 positions matching TRBD1. In DNA form, the CDR3 reads TGTGCCAGCAGCTCCCCCGGGACAGTGAACCAAGAGACCCAGTACTTC. Its protein product is CASSSPGTVNQETQYF.